This T cell receptor beta chain appears in the sequencing data of a study of T cell repertoires in cytomegalovirus infection. Turning to the study itself: HLA-B-restricted CMV epitopes that are well studied, plus recently identified HLA-C-restricted ones, were used by the study. Public signatures in TCR beta pointed to CMV infection and matching HLA type.

On this clonotype: Its target is not known.

TCRdb analysed the reads with MiXCR anew, one entry per CDR3 protein. Of 300,000 to 400,000 distinct CDR3 sequences listed, around 25% are singletons. Study-wide results and caveats: Clonotype analysis showed dominance of the ex vivo response by HLA-C-restricted CMV-specific TCR beta clonotypes. Individuals carrying CMV plus the relevant HLA were identified by cumulative frequency of public TCR beta families.

This CDR3 comprises 14 residues. Germline CDR1 is SEHNR and CDR2 is FQNEAQ (reference sequence). With 2 bases clipped from V and 5 bases from J, the junction kept 3 bases outside the gene matches. The sequenced sample was cultured PBMCs, obtained from culture after CMV antigen stimulation. The sequence derives from a human donor in good health (CMV status not recorded). Some clones in this sample may be carry-over from other donors' samples. This chain links TRBV7-9 with TRBJ2-1, with TRBD2 identical over 7 bases. The CDR3 loop reads CASSLSGLDNEQFF. CDR3 DNA: TGTGCCAGCAGCTTATCTGGACTAGACAATGAGCAGTTCTTC.